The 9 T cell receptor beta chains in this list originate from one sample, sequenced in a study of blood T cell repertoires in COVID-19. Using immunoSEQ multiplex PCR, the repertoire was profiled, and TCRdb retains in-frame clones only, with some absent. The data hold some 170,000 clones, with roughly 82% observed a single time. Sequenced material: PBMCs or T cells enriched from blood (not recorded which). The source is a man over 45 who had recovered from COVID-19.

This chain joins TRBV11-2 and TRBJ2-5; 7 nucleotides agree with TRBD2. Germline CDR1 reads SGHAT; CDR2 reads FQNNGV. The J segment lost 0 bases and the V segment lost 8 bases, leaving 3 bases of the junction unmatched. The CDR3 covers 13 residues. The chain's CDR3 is CASGRGYQETQYF. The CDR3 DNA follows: TGTGCCAGCGGGCGGGGGTACCAAGAGACCCAGTACTTC.

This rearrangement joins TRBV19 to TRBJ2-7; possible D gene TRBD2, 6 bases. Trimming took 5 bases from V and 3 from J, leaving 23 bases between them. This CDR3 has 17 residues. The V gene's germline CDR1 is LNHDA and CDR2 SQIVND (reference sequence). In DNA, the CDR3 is TGTGCCAGTAGTGAGTTGGGCCTGGCGGGGTTACACTACGAGCAGTACTTC. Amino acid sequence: CASSELGLAGLHYEQYF.

The CDR3 reads CASSLGETTSGMGYTF. The CDR3 DNA sequence: TGCGCCAGCAGCTTGGGAGAAACAACATCGGGTATGGGCTACACCTTC. The chain employs TRBV5-1 and TRBJ1-2, with D hard to call. The CDR3 is made up of 16 amino acids. Looked up from germline, CDR1 is SGHRS and CDR2 is YFSETQ. V shed 0 bases and J shed 8 bases, with 20 bases lying between them.

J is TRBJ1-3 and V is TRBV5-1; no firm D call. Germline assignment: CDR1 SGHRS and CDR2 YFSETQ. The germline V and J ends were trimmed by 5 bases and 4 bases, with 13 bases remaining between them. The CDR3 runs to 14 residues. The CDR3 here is CASRHEGAGNTIYF. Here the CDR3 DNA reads TGCGCCAGCAGACATGAGGGTGCGGGAAACACCATATATTTT.

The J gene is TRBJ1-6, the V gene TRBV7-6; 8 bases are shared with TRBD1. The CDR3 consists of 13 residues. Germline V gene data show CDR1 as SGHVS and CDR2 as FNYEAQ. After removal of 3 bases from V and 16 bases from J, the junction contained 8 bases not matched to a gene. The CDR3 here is CASSLGQDRLLHF. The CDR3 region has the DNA TGTGCCAGCAGCTTGGGACAGGACCGACTACTCCACTTT.

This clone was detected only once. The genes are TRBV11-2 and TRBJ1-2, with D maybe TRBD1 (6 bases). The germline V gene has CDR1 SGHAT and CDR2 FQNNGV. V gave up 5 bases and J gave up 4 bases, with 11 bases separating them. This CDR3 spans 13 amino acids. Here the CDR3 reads CASSATGSYGYTF. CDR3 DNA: TGTGCCAGCAGCGCTACAGGGAGCTATGGCTACACCTTC.

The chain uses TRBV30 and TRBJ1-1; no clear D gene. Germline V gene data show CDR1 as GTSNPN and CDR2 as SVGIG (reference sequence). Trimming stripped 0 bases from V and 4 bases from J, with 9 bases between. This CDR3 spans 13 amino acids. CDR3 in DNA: TGTGCCTGGAGTGTGGGTCGGAGCACTGAAGCTTTCTTT. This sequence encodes CAWSVGRSTEAFF.

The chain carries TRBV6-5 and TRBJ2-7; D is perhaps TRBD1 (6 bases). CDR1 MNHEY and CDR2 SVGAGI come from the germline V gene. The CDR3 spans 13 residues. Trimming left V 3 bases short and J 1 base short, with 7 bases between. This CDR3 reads CASSYGTSYEQYF. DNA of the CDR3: TGTGCCAGCAGTTATGGGACATCCTACGAGCAGTACTTC.

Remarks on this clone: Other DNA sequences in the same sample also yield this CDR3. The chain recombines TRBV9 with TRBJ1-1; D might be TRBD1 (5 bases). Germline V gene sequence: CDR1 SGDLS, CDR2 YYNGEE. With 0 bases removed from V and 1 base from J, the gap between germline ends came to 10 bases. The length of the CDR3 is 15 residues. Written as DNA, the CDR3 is TGTGCCAGCAGCGTAGGGGGCTCTGGGAACACTGAAGCTTTCTTT. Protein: CASSVGGSGNTEAFF.